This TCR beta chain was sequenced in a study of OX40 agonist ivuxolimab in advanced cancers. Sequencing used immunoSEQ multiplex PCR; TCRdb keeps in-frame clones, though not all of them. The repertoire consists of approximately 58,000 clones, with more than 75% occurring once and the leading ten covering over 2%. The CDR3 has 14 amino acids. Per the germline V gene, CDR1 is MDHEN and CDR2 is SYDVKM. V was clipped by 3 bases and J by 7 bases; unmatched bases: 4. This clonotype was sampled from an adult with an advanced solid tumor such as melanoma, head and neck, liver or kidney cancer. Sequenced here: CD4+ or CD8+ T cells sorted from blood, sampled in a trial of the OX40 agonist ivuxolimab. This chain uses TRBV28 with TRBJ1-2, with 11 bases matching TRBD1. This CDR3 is CASSFRDRGSGYTF. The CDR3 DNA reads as TGTGCCAGCAGTTTCCGGGACAGGGGGTCTGGCTACACCTTC.